This T cell receptor (beta chain) emerged from a study of cytomegalovirus exposure and HLA in healthy donors. Germline V gene sequence: CDR1 SGHVS, CDR2 FNYEAQ. Trimming shortened V by 1 base and J by 7 bases, and 11 bases separated the two germline ends. This CDR3 has 13 residues. In the PCR, 60 Vbeta and 13 Jbeta primers were used. The method was immunoSEQ multiplex PCR; TCRdb's version includes in-frame clones alone and lacks a portion of them. The sample holds 100,000 to 150,000 clones, roughly 80% seen once. V is TRBV7-6 and J is TRBJ2-7, with D hard to call. The sequence was obtained from a male donor in good health and CMV-seropositive. The sequencing sample was made of PBMCs. The chain's CDR3 is CASSLDLAREQYF. The CDR3 nucleotides are TGTGCCAGCAGCTTAGATCTGGCTAGAGAGCAGTACTTC.